The entry below describes one T cell receptor (beta chain). These data are taken from a study of technical replicates of blood from a few donors. V dropped 7 bases and J dropped 5; count of bases not matched to a gene: 21. The V gene's germline CDR1 is SQVTM and CDR2 ANQGSEA. CDR3 length: 18 residues. This table comes from immunoSEQ multiplex PCR, and its TCRdb copy is limited to in-frame clones, with some not included. Of some 14,000 clones listed, approximately 86% were seen once; the top ten hold approximately 10%. This sequence was found in a human donor in good health. The genes are TRBV29-1 and TRBJ1-1, with 11 positions matching TRBD1. The material sequenced was PBMCs. The CDR3: CSAQTKHRTGGWRTEAFF. DNA for the CDR3: TGCAGCGCACAAACAAAACACCGGACAGGGGGCTGGCGGACTGAAGCTTTCTTT.